In its sample, the clone carrying this T cell receptor beta chain was seen many times. The record originates from a study of T cells of healthy individuals. Each CDR3 protein gets one entry after TCRdb re-called the 5' RACE reads with MiXCR. The repertoire holds 100,000 or so distinct CDR3 sequences, with 17% as singletons. Trimming cost V 3 bases and J 6 bases; bases outside gene matches: 8. CDR1 DFQATT and CDR2 SNEGSKA come from the germline V gene (reference sequence). The CDR3 runs to 14 residues. The chain links TRBV20-1 to TRBJ1-1; 9 positions agree with TRBD1. This clonotype originated in a human donor in good health. In DNA form, the CDR3 reads TGCAGTGCTAGTACCGGGACAGGGTCTCCTGAAGCTTTCTTT. Encoded protein: CSASTGTGSPEAFF.